This T cell receptor (beta chain) was captured in a study of T cells in narcolepsy. This CDR3 contains 13 residues. In germline, CDR1 is SGDLS, CDR2 YYNGEE. About this clone: Its specificity is not known. One end of the junction fails to match germline, which may point to a read error.

Assay used: immunoSEQ multiplex PCR; TCRdb lists only in-frame clones, some missing. The data contain about 32,000 clones, 60% to 85% of them singletons. Study-wide points: Blood of same and different patients, but not healthy controls, reportedly held recurring autoreactive clonotypes. Comparing one patient's CSF and blood CD4+ clonotypes highlighted HCRT- and TRIB2-specific autoreactive clonotypes.

This receptor was identified in a human donor in good health. The rearrangement links TRBV9 to TRBJ1-2; D unclear. The source material was memory (CD45RA-) CD4+ T cells from blood. The CDR3 reads CASSLNDNDGCTF. The CDR3 region has the DNA TGTGCCAGCAGTCTAAACGACAACGATGGCTGCACCTTC.